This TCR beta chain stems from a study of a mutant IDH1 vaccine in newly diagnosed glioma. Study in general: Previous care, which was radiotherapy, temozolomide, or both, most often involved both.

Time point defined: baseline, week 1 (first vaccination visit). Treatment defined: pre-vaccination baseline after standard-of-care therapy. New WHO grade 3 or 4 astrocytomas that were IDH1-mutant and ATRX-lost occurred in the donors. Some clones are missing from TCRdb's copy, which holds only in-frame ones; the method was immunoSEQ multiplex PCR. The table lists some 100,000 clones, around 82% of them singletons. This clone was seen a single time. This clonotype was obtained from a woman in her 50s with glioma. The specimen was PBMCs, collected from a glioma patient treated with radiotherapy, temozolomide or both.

The CDR3 loop is CASSETYGTGPRYNYGYTF. In nucleotides, the CDR3 is TGTGCCAGCAGTGAAACTTACGGGACAGGCCCCCGCTATAACTATGGCTACACCTTC. V is TRBV2 and J is TRBJ1-2, with 8 bases that match TRBD1. The V gene end was trimmed by 2 bases and the J gene end by 1 base; junction bases not matched to a gene: 15. The germline CDR1 and CDR2 sequences are SNHLY and FYNNEI. The CDR3 contains 19 residues.